This T cell receptor (beta chain) was sequenced during a study of OX40 agonist ivuxolimab in advanced cancers. Concerning the study at large: Ivuxolimab was a fully human IgG2 agonistic monoclonal antibody targeting the costimulatory receptor OX40 (CD134). Among the roughly 52 dose-escalation patients, some 20 had hepatocellular carcinoma, 15 melanoma, 9 renal cell carcinoma and 9 head and neck cancer. Partial responses occurred in three dose-escalation patients, of whom one had hepatocellular carcinoma and two had cutaneous melanoma. The paper reports the monotherapy dose-escalation portion (N of about 50 patients) of the phase I ivuxolimab trial. Peripheral TCRbeta sequencing was intended to test whether TCR sequence diversity was altered and clonal T-cell expansion was caused by ivuxolimab. Patients were allowed to have had prior anti-PD-1, anti-PD-L1 or anti-CTLA-4 therapy, and roughly two fifths of the dose-escalation patients had been treated with checkpoint inhibitors. Intravenous ivuxolimab was administered to patients every 2 weeks at six dose levels: 0.01, 0.1, 0.3, 1.5, 3 and 10 mg/kg. The dose-escalation cohort was over 70% male with a mean age of about 54 years, ranging from roughly 23 to 85.

Patients with autoimmune disease history or receiving systemic immunosuppression were excluded from the trial. Peripheral blood for TCR sequencing was collected from all dose cohorts at baseline, on cycle 4 day 1, and on cycle 7 day 1. Samples came from an open-label, multicenter, first-in-human phase I dose-escalation trial of ivuxolimab. Adults with locally advanced or metastatic melanoma, renal cell carcinoma, hepatocellular carcinoma or head and neck squamous cell carcinoma were enrolled in the trial. Before TCR sequencing, CD4+ T cells and CD8+ T cells were sorted from peripheral blood as separate populations. About this clone: Which antigen it targets is not known. Within one base of it there is no much larger clone, and no base qualities were kept.

Taken from cysteine to phenylalanine, the CDR3 has 14 residues. Only the CDR3 DNA is retained, 42 bases long and in frame from the first base. V and J lose 5 bases and 6 bases, and a span of 16 bases separates them. Based on the germline V gene (reference sequence), the CDR1 and CDR2 sequences are MNHEY and SMNVEV. Genomic DNA was extracted from sorted cells for sequencing of the TCRbeta CDR3 region. The immunoSEQ Assay was used for sequencing of TCRbeta CDR3 regions. In its TCRdb copy, this immuneACCESS table keeps in-frame sequences only and misses some clones. Where compared with another copy, unresolved V genes explain less than half of these, and the others have no known cause. The sample table lists 63,000 or so clones, roughly 80% of them with a count of one. In total, the top ten clones hold approximately 8% of the sample. Results and caveats for the whole study, not just this receptor: Partial responders in the 0.1-3.0 mg/kg groups had among the lowest normalized peripheral clonal expansion, especially among CD8+ T cells. Antigen specificity was not determined for the clonally expanded peripheral T cells. At doses from 0.1 to 3.0 mg/kg, clonal expansion was seen in both CD4+ and CD8+ blood T cells between baseline and week 6. After ivuxolimab, more expanded clones were found on average in CD8+ T cells than in CD4+ T cells. Low levels of normalized T-cell clonal expansion were also seen in some patients who did not respond.

The receptor was isolated from an adult with an advanced solid tumor such as melanoma, head and neck, liver or kidney cancer. The sequenced sample was CD4+ or CD8+ T cells sorted from blood, obtained in a trial of the OX40 agonist ivuxolimab. Rearrangement joined TRBV27 to TRBJ1-2; TRBD1 might be the D gene, on 6 matching bases. The nucleotides are TGTGCCAGCAGTCCCCGCAGGGGAGAGAATGGCTACACCTTC. Translated, this gives CASSPRRGENGYTF.